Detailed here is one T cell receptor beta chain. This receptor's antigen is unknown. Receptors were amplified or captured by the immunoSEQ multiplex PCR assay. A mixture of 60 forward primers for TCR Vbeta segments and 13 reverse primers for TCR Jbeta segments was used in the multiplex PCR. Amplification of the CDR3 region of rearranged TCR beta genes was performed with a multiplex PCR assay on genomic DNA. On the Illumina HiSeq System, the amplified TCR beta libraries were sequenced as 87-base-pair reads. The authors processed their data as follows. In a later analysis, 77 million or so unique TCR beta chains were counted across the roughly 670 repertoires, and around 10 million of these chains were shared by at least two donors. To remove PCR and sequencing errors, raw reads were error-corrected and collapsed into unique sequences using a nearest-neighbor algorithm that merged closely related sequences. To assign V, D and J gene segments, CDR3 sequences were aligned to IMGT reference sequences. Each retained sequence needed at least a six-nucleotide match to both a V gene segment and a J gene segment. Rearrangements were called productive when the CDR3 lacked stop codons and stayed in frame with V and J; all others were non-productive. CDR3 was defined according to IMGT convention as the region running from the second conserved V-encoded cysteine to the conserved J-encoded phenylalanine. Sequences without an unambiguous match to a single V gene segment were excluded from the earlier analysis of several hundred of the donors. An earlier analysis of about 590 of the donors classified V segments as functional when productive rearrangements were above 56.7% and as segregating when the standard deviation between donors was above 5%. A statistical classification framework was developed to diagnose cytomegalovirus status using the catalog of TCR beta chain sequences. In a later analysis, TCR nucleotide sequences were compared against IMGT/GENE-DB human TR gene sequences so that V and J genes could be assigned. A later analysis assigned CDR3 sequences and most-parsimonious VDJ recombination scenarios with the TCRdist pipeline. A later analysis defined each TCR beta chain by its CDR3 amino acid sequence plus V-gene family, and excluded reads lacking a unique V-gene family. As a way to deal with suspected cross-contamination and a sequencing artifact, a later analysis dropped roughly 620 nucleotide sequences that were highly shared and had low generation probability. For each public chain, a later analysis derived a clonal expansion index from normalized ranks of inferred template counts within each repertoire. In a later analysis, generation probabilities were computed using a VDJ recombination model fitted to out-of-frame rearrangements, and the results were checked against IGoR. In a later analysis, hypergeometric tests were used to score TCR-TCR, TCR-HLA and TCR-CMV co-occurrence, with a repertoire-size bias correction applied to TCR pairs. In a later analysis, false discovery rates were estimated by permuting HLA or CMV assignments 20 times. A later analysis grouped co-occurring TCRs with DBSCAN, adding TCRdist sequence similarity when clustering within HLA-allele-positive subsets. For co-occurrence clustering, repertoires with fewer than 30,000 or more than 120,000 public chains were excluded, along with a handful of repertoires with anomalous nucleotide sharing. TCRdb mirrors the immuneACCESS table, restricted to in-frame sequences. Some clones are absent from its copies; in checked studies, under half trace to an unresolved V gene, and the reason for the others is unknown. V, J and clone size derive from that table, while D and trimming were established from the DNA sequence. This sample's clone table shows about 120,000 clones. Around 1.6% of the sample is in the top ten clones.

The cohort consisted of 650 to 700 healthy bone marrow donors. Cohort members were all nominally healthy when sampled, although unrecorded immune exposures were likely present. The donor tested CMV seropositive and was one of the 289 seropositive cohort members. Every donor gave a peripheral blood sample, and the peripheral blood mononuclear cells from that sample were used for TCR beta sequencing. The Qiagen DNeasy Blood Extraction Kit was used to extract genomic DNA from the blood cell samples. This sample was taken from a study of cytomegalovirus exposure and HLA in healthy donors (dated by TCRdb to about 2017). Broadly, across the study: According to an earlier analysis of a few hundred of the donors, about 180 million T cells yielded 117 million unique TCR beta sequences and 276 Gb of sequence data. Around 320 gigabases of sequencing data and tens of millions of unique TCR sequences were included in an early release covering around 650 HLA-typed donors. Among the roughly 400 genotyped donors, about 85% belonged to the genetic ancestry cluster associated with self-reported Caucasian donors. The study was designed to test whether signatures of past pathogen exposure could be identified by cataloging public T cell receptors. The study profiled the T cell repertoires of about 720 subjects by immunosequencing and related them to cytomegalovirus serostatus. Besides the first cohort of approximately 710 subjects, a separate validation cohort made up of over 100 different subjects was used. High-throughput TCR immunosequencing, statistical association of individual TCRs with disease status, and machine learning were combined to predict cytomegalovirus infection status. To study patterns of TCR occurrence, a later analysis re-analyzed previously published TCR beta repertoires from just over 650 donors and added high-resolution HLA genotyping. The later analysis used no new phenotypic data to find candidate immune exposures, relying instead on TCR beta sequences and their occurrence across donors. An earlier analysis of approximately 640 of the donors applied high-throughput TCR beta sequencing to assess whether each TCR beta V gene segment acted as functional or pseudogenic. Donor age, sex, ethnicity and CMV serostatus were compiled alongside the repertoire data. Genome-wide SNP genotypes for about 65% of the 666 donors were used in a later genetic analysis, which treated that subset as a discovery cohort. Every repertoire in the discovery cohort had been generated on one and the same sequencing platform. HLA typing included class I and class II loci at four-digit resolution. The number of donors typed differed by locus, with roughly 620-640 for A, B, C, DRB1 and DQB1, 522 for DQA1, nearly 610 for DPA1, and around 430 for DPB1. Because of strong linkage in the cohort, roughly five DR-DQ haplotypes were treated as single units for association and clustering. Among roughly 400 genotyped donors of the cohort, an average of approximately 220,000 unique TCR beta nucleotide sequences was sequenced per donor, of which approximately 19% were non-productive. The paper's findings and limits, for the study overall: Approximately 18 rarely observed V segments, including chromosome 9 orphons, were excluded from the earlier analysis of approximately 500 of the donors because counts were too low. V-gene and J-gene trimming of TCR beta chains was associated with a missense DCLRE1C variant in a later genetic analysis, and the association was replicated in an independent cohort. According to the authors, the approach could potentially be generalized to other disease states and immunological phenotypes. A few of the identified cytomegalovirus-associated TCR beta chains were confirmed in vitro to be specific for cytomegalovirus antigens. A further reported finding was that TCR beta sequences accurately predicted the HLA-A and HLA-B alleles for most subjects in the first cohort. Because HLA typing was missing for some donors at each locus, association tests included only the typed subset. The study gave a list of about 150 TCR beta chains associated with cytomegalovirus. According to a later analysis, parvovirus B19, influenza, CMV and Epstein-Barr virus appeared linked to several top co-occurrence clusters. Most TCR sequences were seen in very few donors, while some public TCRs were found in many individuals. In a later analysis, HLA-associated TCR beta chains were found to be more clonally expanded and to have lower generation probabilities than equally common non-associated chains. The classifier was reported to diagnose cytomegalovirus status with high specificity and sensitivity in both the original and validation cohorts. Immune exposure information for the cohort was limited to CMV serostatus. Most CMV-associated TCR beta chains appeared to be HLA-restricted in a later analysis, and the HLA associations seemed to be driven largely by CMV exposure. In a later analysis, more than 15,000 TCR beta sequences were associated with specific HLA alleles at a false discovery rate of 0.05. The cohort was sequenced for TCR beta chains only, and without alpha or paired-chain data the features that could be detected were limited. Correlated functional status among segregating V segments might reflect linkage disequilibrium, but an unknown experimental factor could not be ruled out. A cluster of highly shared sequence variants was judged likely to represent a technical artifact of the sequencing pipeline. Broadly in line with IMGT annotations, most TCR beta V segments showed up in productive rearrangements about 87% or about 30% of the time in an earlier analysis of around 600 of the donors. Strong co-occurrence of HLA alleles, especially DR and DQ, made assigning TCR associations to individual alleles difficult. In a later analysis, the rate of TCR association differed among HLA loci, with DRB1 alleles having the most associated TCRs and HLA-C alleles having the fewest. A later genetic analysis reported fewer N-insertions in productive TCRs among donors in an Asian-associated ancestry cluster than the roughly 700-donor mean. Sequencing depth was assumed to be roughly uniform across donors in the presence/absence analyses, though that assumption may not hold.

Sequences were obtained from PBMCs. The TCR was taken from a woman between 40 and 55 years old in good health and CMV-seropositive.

The DNA reads TGTGCCAGCAGCGGGCGACAGGATGGGCTGTTTTTT. Its protein reads: CASSGRQDGLFF. The rearranged chain carries TRBV7-8 and TRBJ1-4, with a weak D call of TRBD1 (6 bases match). CDR1 and CDR2 (SGHVS, FQNEAQ) derive from the germline V gene. Trimming costs V 5 bases and J 14 bases, and their ends lie 15 bases apart. The CDR3, cysteine through phenylalanine, is 12 amino acids long. Only the CDR3 region is kept as DNA, spanning 36 bases read in frame from base 1.